A selection of T cell receptor beta chains follows, all from one sample in a study of blood T cell repertoires in COVID-19. Method: immunoSEQ multiplex PCR; TCRdb's copy keeps in-frame clones and lacks some. The sample has 180,000 or so clones; roughly 79% are singletons. Input material: peripheral blood. These receptor sequences come from a woman between 35 and 50 years old with COVID-19, enrolled during active disease. CDR3s include the opening cysteine and the closing phenylalanine or tryptophan. Fields, in order: V gene, D gene, clone size, J gene, CDR3 protein, CDR3 DNA. D genes are given only for firm matches. Expanded clones get a size class; other rows say once, few or many, or leave the size out.

>TRBV3-1/TRBV3-2|TRBD1|NA|TRBJ1-3
CASSLKQGLGNTIYF
TGTGCCAGCAGCCTGAAACAGGGGTTAGGAAACACCATATATTTT
>TRBV3-1/TRBV3-2|TRBD1|NA|TRBJ1-2
CASSPRGLQGYTF
TGTGCCAGCAGCCCGAGGGGGCTACAAGGCTACACCTTC
>TRBV5-1|NA|NA|TRBJ2-5
CASSPRPGGAETQYF
TGCGCCAGCAGCCCCCGCCCTGGGGGCGCGGAGACCCAGTACTTC
>TRBV19|TRBD1|NA|TRBJ2-5
CASSIGTGSGETQYF
TGTGCCAGTAGTATCGGGACAGGGTCGGGAGAGACCCAGTACTTC
>TRBV2|NA|NA|TRBJ1-1
CASTDERTVNTEAFF
TGTGCCAGCACCGACGAGAGGACAGTGAACACTGAAGCTTTCTTT
>TRBV24-1|NA|NA|TRBJ2-1
CATSVSGSYNEQFF
TGTGCCACCAGTGTATCGGGGTCCTACAATGAGCAGTTCTTC
>TRBV5-6|TRBD1|NA|TRBJ2-7
CASSLGDRAYEQYF
TGTGCCAGCAGCTTGGGGGACAGGGCCTACGAGCAGTACTTC
>TRBV6-4|NA|few|TRBJ2-2
CASSDSQTGELFF
TGTGCCAGCAGTGACTCCCAGACCGGGGAGCTGTTTTTT
>TRBV6-2/TRBV6-3|NA|NA|TRBJ2-7
CASSPTQAVRSYYEQYF
TGTGCCAGCAGCCCTACCCAGGCAGTGCGATCTTACTACGAGCAGTACTTC
>TRBV2|TRBD1|NA|TRBJ1-5
CASSKTGTGDQPQHF
TGTGCCAGCAGCAAGACCGGGACAGGTGATCAGCCCCAGCATTTT
>TRBV27|NA|NA|TRBJ2-7
CASSLALGRNEQYF
TGTGCCAGCAGTTTAGCACTAGGGAGGAACGAGCAGTACTTC
>TRBV27|TRBD2|NA|TRBJ2-3
CASAAGAGDTQYF
TGTGCCAGTGCAGCGGGAGCAGGAGATACGCAGTATTTT
>TRBV18|NA|NA|TRBJ1-1
CASSGQLMNTEAFF
TGTGCCAGCTCTGGACAGCTGATGAACACTGAAGCTTTCTTT
>TRBV5-5|NA|NA|TRBJ2-4
CASSFAGAENIQYF
TGTGCCAGCAGCTTTGCAGGGGCGGAAAACATTCAGTACTTC
>TRBV10-3|NA|NA|TRBJ2-1
CAISDRGDNEQFF
TGTGCCATCAGTGATCGCGGGGACAATGAGCAGTTCTTC
>TRBV19|NA|NA|TRBJ2-4
CASSITGLLAKNIQYF
TGTGCCAGTAGTATAACAGGGTTACTAGCCAAAAACATTCAGTACTTC
>TRBV7-6|NA|NA|TRBJ1-3
CASSLVGGGTIYF
TGTGCCAGCAGCTTAGTGGGAGGGGGCACCATATATTTT
>TRBV7-2|NA|NA|TRBJ1-4
CASSLEQGTNEKLFF
TGTGCCAGCAGCTTGGAACAGGGTACTAATGAAAAACTGTTTTTT
>TRBV11-2|TRBD2|once|TRBJ2-1
CASSSTSGSLNEQFF
TGTGCCAGCAGCTCTACTAGCGGGAGTCTCAATGAGCAGTTCTTC
>TRBV15|TRBD1|NA|TRBJ2-5
CATSRQGTGQETQYF
TGTGCCACCAGCAGACAAGGGACAGGCCAAGAGACCCAGTACTTC
>TRBV3-1/TRBV3-2|NA|NA|TRBJ2-1
CASSRPNRVNEQFF
TGTGCCAGCAGTAGACCCAACAGGGTAAATGAGCAGTTCTTC
>TRBV5-1|TRBD1|NA|TRBJ2-1
CASSAQGVEQFF
TGCGCCAGCAGCGCACAGGGGGTAGAGCAGTTCTTC
>TRBV7-2|NA|NA|TRBJ2-7
CASSATRGYGNEQYF
TGTGCCAGCAGCGCCACGCGGGGCTATGGCAACGAGCAGTACTTC
>TRBV13|TRBD2|few|TRBJ2-1
CASRLPGLAVNEQFF
TGTGCCAGCCGACTACCGGGACTAGCGGTTAATGAGCAGTTCTTC
>TRBV7-6|NA|NA|TRBJ2-4
CASSPMGENIQYF
TGTGCCAGCAGCCCGATGGGAGAAAACATTCAGTACTTC
>TRBV3-1/TRBV3-2|NA|NA|TRBJ2-1
CASSHTLSEQFF
TGTGCCAGCAGCCACACCTTGAGTGAGCAGTTCTTC
>TRBV5-4|TRBD2|NA|TRBJ2-1
CASSPESLALAGNEQFF
TGTGCCAGCAGCCCTGAGTCCCTAGCACTAGCGGGTAATGAGCAGTTCTTC
>TRBV19|NA|NA|TRBJ2-3
CASSATPSKQYF
TGTGCCAGTAGTGCAACCCCTTCTAAGCAGTATTTT
>TRBV10-2|NA|NA|TRBJ1-2
CASMGREQPDLYYGYTF
TGCGCCAGCATGGGGAGGGAACAGCCTGACCTTTACTATGGCTACACCTTC
>TRBV11-2|NA|once|TRBJ1-1
CASSSQAFTEAFF
TGTGCCAGCAGCTCCCAGGCTTTCACTGAAGCTTTCTTT
>TRBV6-5|NA|NA|TRBJ2-1
CASSRYNEQFF
TGTGCCAGCAGTCGGTACAATGAGCAGTTCTTC
>TRBV21-1|NA|NA|TRBJ1-2
CAGVPQTGQGAYGYTF
TGTGCCGGCGTACCTCAAACGGGACAGGGGGCTTATGGCTACACCTTC
>TRBV9|NA|NA|TRBJ1-2
CASSPLAGPRGYGYTF
TGTGCCAGCAGCCCCTTAGCCGGGCCCCGGGGCTATGGCTACACCTTC
>TRBV9|NA|few|TRBJ1-6
CASSLTPGVDSPLHF
TGTGCCAGCAGCCTTACCCCAGGGGTGGATTCACCCCTCCACTTT
>TRBV9|TRBD1|NA|TRBJ1-3
CASSGQTGAGNTIYF
TGTGCCAGCAGCGGCCAGACAGGGGCCGGAAACACCATATATTTT
>TRBV7-6|TRBD1|NA|TRBJ2-5
CASSLAGTGWVGETQYF
TGTGCCAGCAGCTTAGCCGGGACAGGGTGGGTAGGAGAGACCCAGTACTTC
>TRBV3-1/TRBV3-2|NA|NA|TRBJ2-4
CASSDSDSRINIQYF
TGTGCCAGCAGCGACTCTGACAGCCGGATAAACATTCAGTACTTC
>TRBV3-1/TRBV3-2|NA|NA|TRBJ2-1
CASSQNRAVNEQFF
TGTGCCAGCAGCCAAAACAGGGCGGTCAATGAGCAGTTCTTC
>TRBV6-5|TRBD2|NA|TRBJ2-5
CASSYYSGGEEETQYF
TGTGCCAGCAGTTACTATAGCGGGGGGGAGGAAGAGACCCAGTACTTC
>TRBV4-1|TRBD1|NA|TRBJ2-3
CASSQAVRQGTDTQYF
TGCGCCAGCAGCCAAGCTGTCCGACAGGGGACAGATACGCAGTATTTT